What follows describes a single T cell receptor beta chain. What it recognizes is unknown. Germline V gene sequence: CDR1 PRHDT, CDR2 FYEKMQ (reference sequence). V shed 4 bases and J 9 bases; nucleotides not matched to a gene: 34. The CDR3 sequence is 24 residues long. This record comes from a study of chemoradiotherapy in HPV16-positive cancers. About the research overall: Candidate HPV-specific clones and shared TCR motifs came from a couple of HPV16-positive patients. Study-level points and caveats: During treatment, candidate HPV-specific clones and E7-related motifs expanded in tumor. Functional assays defining HPV-specific T cells used only a couple of HPV16-positive patients. HPV-responsive T-cell expansion during chemoradiotherapy was linked to improved recurrence-free survival in HPV16-positive patients.

Clones were read by immunoSEQ multiplex PCR, and TCRdb kept only the in-frame ones, dropping some. The sample contains about 17,000 clones, roughly 89% of which appear only once. Sample: blood, taken from a patient who underwent chemoradiotherapy. The sequence derives from a human donor with HPV-associated anogenital cancer. The chain uses TRBV13 and TRBJ2-1; 12 nucleotides line up with TRBD2. The CDR3 region is CASSWPAGTPEGDLAGGLLAEQFF. Written as DNA, the CDR3 is TGTGCCAGCAGCTGGCCCGCCGGGACACCCGAGGGAGACCTAGCGGGAGGGCTCTTAGCTGAGCAGTTCTTC.